This T cell receptor (beta chain) was observed in a study of blood T cell repertoires in COVID-19. Overall study context: From the United States, Italy and Spain came samples of acute and convalescent COVID-19. Nucleic acid was either cDNA or gDNA, and it came from T cells, B-cell-depleted T cells, or PBMCs.

Authors' data handling: Counts of nucleated cells, estimated from reference gene primer amplification, were obtained. Assay used: immunoSEQ multiplex PCR; TCRdb lists only in-frame clones, some missing. That table is the source of V, J and clone size, and D and trimming were worked out from the DNA. The table has hundreds of thousands of clones, roughly 83% seen once. Sequenced sample: peripheral blood. The clonotype comes from a woman aged 50 to 65 with acute or convalescent COVID-19.

CDR3 amino acids: CATSSYQGAGEAFF. The CDR3 bases are TGTGCCACCAGCAGCTACCAGGGGGCTGGTGAAGCTTTCTTT. The genes are TRBV15 and TRBJ1-1; 8 nucleotides line up with TRBD1. The CDR3 has 14 amino acids. V shed 3 bases and J 7 bases; nucleotides not matched to a gene: 7. Looked up from germline, CDR1 is LNHNV and CDR2 is YYDKDF (reference sequence). The entire variable domain, with the rest obtained from reference TRBV15 and TRBJ1-1, is as follows: DAMVIQNPRYQVTQFGKPVTLSCSQTLNHNVMYWYQQKSSQAPKLLFHYYDKDFNNEADTPDNFQSRRPNTSFCFLDIRSPGLGDTAMYLCATSSYQGAGEAFFGQGTRLTVV.